The 11 T cell receptor beta chains listed next were all sequenced from one sample in a study of Ad26.COV2.S vaccination and SARS-CoV-2 variants. Clones were read by immunoSEQ multiplex PCR, and TCRdb kept only the in-frame ones, dropping some. The repertoire has 440,000 or so clones, about 92% of them found once; the top ten carry about 4.1%. Treatment defined: 15 to 20 received Ad26.COV2.S at low or high dose, single or two shots; about five received placebo; per-sample allocation not given. Specimen acquisition occurred on day 63 following the initial vaccine or placebo injection. This sample comprised peripheral blood, obtained in a trial of Ad26.COV2.S vaccine versus placebo. These TCRs come from a person between 18 and 60 years old who received the Ad26.COV2.S COVID-19 vaccine or a placebo.

This clone was seen only once. The chain recombines TRBV30 with TRBJ2-5; 9 nucleotides line up with TRBD1. CDR1 is GTSNPN, CDR2 SVGIG, per germline (reference sequence). Trimming at V came to 5 bases and at J to 5 bases, leaving 6 bases not matched to a gene. The length of the CDR3 is 13 residues. CDR3 region: CAWLGDRAETQYF. The CDR3 nucleotides read TGTGCCTGGTTAGGGGACAGGGCGGAGACCCAGTACTTC.

Concerning this clone itself: A much larger clonotype is one base distant, so this may be a read error. The chain carries TRBV7-9 and TRBJ2-7; 9 bases agree with TRBD1. The V gene's germline CDR1 is SEHNR and CDR2 FQNEAQ (reference sequence). The CDR3 loop spans 14 amino acids. The junction had 7 bases not matched to a gene; V was cut back by 5 bases and J by 5 bases. For the CDR3, the DNA is TGTGCCAGCAGCCACCGGGACAGGGACCACGAGCAGTACTTC. It translates to CASSHRDRDHEQYF.

The V and J genes are TRBV5-1 and TRBJ2-5; TRBD2 aligns across 14 bases. The CDR3 is made up of 16 amino acids. Germline V gene data show CDR1 as SGHRS and CDR2 as YFSETQ. After removal of 2 bases from V and 5 bases from J, the junction contained 5 bases not matched to a gene. In DNA, the CDR3 is TGCGCCAGCAGCTTAGGGACTAGCGGGAGCGGGGAGACCCAGTACTTC. It encodes CASSLGTSGSGETQYF.

This chain connects TRBV20-1 to TRBJ2-5; D ambiguous. Germline-derived CDR1 and CDR2 are DFQATT and SNEGSKA (reference sequence). The CDR3 sequence is 11 residues long. The ends were cut back, 8 bases at V and 1 base at J, with 8 bases in the middle. CDR3 loop: CSLFFQETQYF. The CDR3, as DNA: TGCAGTCTCTTCTTCCAAGAGACCCAGTACTTC.

V and J are TRBV21-1 and TRBJ2-3. TRBV21-1 is labeled a pseudogene. The CDR3 totals 20 residues. CDR3 sequence (DNA): TGTGCCAGCAGCAAAGGGGTAGGTAGAAGGGGGGCCGGTACTAGATATACGCAGTATTTT. Its protein is CASSKGVGRRGAGTRYTQYF.

The V call is TRBV27, the J call TRBJ2-3; D gene unclear. CDR3 size: 15 residues. Between the trimmed V and J ends, which lost 6 bases and 1 base, there was a span of 14 bases. CDR1 is MNHEY, CDR2 SMNVEV, per germline (reference sequence). As DNA, the CDR3 is TGTGCCAGCAGCAACGGATGGACCGGCACAGATACGCAGTATTTT. It yields the protein CASSNGWTGTDTQYF.

The chain carries TRBV5-4 and TRBJ2-1, with D tentatively TRBD1 (5 bases). Deletions cut 3 bases from V and 6 bases from J, with 19 bases between. The CDR3 runs to 16 residues. Germline V CDR1 and CDR2: SGHNT, YYREEE (reference sequence). The CDR3 sequence: CASSSRVAGFPNEQFF. The CDR3 DNA reads as TGTGCCAGCAGCTCTCGGGTGGCAGGGTTCCCCAATGAGCAGTTCTTC.

This chain joins TRBV4-1 and TRBJ1-1; D is unresolved. CDR1 is MGHRA, CDR2 YSYEKL, per germline. Trimming left V 2 bases short and J 0 bases short, with 10 bases between. The CDR3 totals 15 residues. The CDR3 DNA reads TGCGCCAGCAGCCAATCGGGAGGCATGAACACTGAAGCTTTCTTT. Translating gives CASSQSGGMNTEAFF.

The V and J genes are TRBV30 and TRBJ2-1; D remains unclear. Germline V gives CDR1 GTSNPN, CDR2 SVGIG (reference sequence). The ends were cut back, 3 bases at V and 11 bases at J, with 17 bases in the middle. This CDR3 is 13 amino acids long. The CDR3 protein is CAWSESDPSKQFF. The DNA for the CDR3 is TGTGCCTGGAGCGAGAGTGACCCGTCGAAGCAGTTCTTC.

V gene TRBV9 combines with J gene TRBJ1-2; D is unresolved. Germline assignment: CDR1 SGDLS and CDR2 YYNGEE. With 6 bases removed from V and 4 bases from J, the gap between germline ends came to 22 bases. The CDR3 is made up of 16 amino acids. The CDR3 DNA reads TGTGCCAGCACCTCCTCCACTGGCCTTACTTTCTATGGCTACACCTTC. Translation gives CASTSSTGLTFYGYTF.

The genes are TRBV18 and TRBJ2-1; maybe TRBD1 (5 bases). Germline assignment: CDR1 KGHSH and CDR2 LQKENI. V was cut by 2 bases and J by 6 bases, with 17 bases left in between. The CDR3 loop spans 16 amino acids. The CDR3 reads CASSPGLQGAVNEQFF. CDR3 in DNA: TGTGCCAGCTCACCAGGGCTACAAGGGGCGGTCAATGAGCAGTTCTTC.